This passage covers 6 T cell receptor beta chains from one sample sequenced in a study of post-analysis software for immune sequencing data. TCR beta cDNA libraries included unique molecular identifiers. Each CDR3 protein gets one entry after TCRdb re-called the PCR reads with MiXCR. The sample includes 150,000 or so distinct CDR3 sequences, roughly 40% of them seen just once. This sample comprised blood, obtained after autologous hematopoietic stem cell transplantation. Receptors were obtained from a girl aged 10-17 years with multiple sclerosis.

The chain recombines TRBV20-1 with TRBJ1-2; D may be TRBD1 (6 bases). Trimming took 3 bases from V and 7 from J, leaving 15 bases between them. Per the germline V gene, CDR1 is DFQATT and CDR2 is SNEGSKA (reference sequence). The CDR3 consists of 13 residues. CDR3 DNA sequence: TGCAGTGCTAGTCGTGGGGGGCGTAGTGGCTACACCTTC. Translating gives CSASRGGRSGYTF.

The CDR3 protein is CSARAWREINEQFF. The DNA of the CDR3 is TGCAGTGCTAGGGCGTGGAGGGAGATCAATGAGCAGTTCTTC. The chain has TRBV20-1 and TRBJ2-1, with D possibly matching TRBD2 (6 bases). Germline CDR1 and CDR2: DFQATT and SNEGSKA (reference sequence). V was shortened by 3 bases and J by 6 bases, with 15 bases between the two germline ends. This CDR3 has 14 amino acids.

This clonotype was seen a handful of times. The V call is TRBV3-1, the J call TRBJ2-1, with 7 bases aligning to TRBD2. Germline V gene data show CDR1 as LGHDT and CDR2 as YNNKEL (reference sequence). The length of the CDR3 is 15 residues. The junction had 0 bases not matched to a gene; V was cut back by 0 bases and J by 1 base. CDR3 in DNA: TGTGCCAGCAGCCAAGATAGCGGGTCCTACAATGAGCAGTTCTTC. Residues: CASSQDSGSYNEQFF.

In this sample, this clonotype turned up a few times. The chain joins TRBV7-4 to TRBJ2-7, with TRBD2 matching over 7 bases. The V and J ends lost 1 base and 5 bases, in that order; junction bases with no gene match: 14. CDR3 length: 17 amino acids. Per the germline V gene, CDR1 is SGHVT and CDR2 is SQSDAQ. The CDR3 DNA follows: TGTGCCAGCAGCTTAGACGGACTAGGAGGGTGCGGCCACGAGCAGTACTTC. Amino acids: CASSLDGLGGCGHEQYF.

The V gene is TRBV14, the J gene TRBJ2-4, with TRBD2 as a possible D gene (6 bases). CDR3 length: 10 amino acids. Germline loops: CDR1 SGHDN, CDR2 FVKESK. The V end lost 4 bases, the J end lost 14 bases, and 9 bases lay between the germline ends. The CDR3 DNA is TGTGCCAGCAGCCGTCTAGCGAAGTACTTC. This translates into CASSRLAKYF.

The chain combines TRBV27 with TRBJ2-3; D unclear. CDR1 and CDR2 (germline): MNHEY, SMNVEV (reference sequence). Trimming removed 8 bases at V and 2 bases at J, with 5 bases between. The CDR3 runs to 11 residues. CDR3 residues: CASGFTDTQYF. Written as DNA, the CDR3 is TGTGCCAGCGGCTTCACAGATACGCAGTATTTT.